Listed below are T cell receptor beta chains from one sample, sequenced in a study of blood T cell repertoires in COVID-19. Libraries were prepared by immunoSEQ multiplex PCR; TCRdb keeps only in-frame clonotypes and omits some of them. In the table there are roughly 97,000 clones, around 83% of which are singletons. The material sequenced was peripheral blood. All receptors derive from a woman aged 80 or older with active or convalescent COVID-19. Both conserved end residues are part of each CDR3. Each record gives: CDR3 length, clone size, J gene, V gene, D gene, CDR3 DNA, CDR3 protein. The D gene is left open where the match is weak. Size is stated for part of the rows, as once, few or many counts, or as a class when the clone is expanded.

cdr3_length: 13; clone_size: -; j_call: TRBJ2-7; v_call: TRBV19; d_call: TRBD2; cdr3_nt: TGTGCCAGTAGCGGGAGGGGTATCTACGAGCAGTACTTC; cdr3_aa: CASSGRGIYEQYF
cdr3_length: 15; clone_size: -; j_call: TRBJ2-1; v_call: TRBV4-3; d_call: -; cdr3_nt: TGCGCCAGCAGCCAAACTAGAGCAACCTTCAATGAGCAGTTCTTC; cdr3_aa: CASSQTRATFNEQFF
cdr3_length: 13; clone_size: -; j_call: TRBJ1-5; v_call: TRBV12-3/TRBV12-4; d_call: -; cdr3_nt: TGTGCCAGCAGGAAAGGGGTCCATCAGCCCCAGCATTTT; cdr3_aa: CASRKGVHQPQHF
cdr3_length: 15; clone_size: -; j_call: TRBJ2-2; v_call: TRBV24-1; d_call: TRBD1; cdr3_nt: TGTGCCACCGGAGACCGGGACAGAAACACCGGGGAGCTGTTTTTT; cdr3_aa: CATGDRDRNTGELFF
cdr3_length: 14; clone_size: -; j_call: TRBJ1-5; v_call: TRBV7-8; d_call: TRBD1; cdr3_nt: TGTGCCAGCAGGCGCGGGACAGGCAATCAGCCCCAGCATTTT; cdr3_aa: CASRRGTGNQPQHF
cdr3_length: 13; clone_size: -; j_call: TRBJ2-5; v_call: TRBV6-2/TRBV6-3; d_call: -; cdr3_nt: TGTGCCAGCAGTTACTCGGTCCAGGAGACCCAGTACTTC; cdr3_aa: CASSYSVQETQYF
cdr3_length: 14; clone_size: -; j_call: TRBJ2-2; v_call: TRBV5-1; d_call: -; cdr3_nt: TGCGCCAGCAGCTTGGATCAGAACACCGGGGAGCTGTTTTTT; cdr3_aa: CASSLDQNTGELFF
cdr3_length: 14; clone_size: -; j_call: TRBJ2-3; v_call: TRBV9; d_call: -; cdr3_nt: TGTGCCAGCAATGCGGGTTTTCTCACAGATACGCAGTATTTT; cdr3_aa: CASNAGFLTDTQYF
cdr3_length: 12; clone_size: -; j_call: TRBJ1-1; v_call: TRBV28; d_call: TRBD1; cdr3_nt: TGTGCCAGCAGGGGACAGCACACTGAAGCTTTCTTT; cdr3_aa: CASRGQHTEAFF
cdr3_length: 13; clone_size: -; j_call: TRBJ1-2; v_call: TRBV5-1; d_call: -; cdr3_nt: TGCGCCAGCAGCCCGGAGACAGTTTATGGCTACACCTTC; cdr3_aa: CASSPETVYGYTF
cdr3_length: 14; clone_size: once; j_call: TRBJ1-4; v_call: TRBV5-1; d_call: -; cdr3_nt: TGCGCCAGCAGCTTCGGTGCAACTAATGAAAAACTGTTTTTT; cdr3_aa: CASSFGATNEKLFF
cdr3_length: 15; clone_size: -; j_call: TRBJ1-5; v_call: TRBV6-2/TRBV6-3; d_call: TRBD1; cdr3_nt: TGTGCCAGCAGCGTCTCGGACAGGACCTATCAGCCCCAGCATTTT; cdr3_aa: CASSVSDRTYQPQHF
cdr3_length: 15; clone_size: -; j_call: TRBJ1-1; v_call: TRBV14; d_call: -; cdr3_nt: TGTGCCAGCAGCCAAGCATTCCGTCAGGGGACTGAAGCTTTCTTT; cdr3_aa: CASSQAFRQGTEAFF
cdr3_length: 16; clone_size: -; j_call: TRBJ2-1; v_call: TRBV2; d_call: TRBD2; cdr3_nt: TGTGCCAGCAAACCTCGGGGACTAGCGGGAGCCGATGAGCAGTTCTTC; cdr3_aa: CASKPRGLAGADEQFF
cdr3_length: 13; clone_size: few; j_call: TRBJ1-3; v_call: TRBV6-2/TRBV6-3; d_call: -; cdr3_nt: TGTGCCAGCAGTTACAATCGGGGAAACACCATATATTTT; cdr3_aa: CASSYNRGNTIYF
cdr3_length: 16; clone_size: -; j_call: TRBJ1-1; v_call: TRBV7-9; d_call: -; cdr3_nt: TGTGCCAGCAGCTGGGCTGGAGTGGGGCGTGGGACTGAAGCTTTCTTT; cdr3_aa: CASSWAGVGRGTEAFF
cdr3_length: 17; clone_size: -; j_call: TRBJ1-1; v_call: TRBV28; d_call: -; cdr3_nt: TGTGCCAGCAGTTTAATATACGCCCGACTACTGAACACTGAAGCTTTCTTT; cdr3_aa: CASSLIYARLLNTEAFF
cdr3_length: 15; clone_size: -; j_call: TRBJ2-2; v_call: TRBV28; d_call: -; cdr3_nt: TGTGCCAGCAGATCCGACAGGAGGAACACCGGGGAGCTGTTTTTT; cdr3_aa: CASRSDRRNTGELFF
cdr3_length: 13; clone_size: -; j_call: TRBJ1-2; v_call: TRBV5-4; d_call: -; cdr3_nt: TGTGCCAGCAGCTTGGCAGGGGCCCATGGCTACACCTTC; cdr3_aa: CASSLAGAHGYTF
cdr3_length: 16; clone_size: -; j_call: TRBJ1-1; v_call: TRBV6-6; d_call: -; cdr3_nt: TGTGCCAGCAGTTACCCTCGGGACAAGGGGAACACTGAAGCTTTCTTT; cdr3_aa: CASSYPRDKGNTEAFF
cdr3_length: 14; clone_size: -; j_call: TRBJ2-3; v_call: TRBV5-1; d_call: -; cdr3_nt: TGCGCCAGCAGCTTGGGACAGGTCACAGATACGCAGTATTTT; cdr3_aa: CASSLGQVTDTQYF
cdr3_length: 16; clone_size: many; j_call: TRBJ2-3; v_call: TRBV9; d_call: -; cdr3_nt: TGTGCCAGCAGCGTAGAGGCGGGGGCCCCAGATGATACGCAGTATTTT; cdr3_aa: CASSVEAGAPDDTQYF
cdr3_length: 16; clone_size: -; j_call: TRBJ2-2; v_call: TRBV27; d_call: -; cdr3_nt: TGTGCCAGCAGTACCCTACGGAGGGAGGACACCGGGGAGCTGTTTTTT; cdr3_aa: CASSTLRREDTGELFF
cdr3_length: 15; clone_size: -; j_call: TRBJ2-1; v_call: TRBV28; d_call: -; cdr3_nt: TGTGCCAGCAGTTTACAGTCTAGCTTCTACAATGAGCAGTTCTTC; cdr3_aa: CASSLQSSFYNEQFF
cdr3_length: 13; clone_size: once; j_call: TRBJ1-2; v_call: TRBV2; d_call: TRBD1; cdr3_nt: TGTGCCAGCACTGGACAGGACGGCTATGGCTACACCTTC; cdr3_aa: CASTGQDGYGYTF
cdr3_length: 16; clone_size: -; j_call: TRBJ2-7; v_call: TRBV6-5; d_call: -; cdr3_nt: TGTGCCAGCAGTTACTCGAGCAGAGCAGGGATTTACGAGCAGTACTTC; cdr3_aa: CASSYSSRAGIYEQYF
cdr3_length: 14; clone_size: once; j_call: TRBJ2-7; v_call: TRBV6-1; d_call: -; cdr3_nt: TGTGCCAGCAGTGAAGTTACGGGGACCTACGAGCAGTACTTC; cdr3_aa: CASSEVTGTYEQYF
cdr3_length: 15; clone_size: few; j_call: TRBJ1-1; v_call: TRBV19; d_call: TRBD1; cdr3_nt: TGTGCCAGTAGCCCGACAGGGGGCCACAGGGATGAAGCTTTCTTT; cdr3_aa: CASSPTGGHRDEAFF
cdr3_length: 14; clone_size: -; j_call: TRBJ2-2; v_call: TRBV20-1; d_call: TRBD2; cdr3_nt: TGCAGTGCCAGTGGCGGGAGGGCGGCGGGGGAGCTGTTTTTT; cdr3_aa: CSASGGRAAGELFF
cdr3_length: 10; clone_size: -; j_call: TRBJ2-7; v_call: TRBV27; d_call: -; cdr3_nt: TGTGCCGTCGGTCGGTACGAGCAGTACTTC; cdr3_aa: CAVGRYEQYF
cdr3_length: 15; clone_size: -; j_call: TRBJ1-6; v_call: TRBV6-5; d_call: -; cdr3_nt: TGTGCCAGCAGTTACTCTGGCGGGAATAATTCACCCCTCCACTTT; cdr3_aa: CASSYSGGNNSPLHF
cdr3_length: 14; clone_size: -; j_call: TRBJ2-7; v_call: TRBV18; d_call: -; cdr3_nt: TGTGCCAGCTCACCCGGGATCTCCACCTACGAGCAGTACTTC; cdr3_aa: CASSPGISTYEQYF
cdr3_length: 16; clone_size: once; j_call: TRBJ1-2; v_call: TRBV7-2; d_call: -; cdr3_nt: TGTGCCAGCAGCCCTCGCGGCGGGGCCGCTAACTATGGCTACACCTTC; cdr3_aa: CASSPRGGAANYGYTF
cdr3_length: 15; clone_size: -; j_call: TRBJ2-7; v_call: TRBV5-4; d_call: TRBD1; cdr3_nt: TGTGCCAGCAGCTTAATCGGGACAGGTACCTACGAGCAGTACTTC; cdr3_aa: CASSLIGTGTYEQYF
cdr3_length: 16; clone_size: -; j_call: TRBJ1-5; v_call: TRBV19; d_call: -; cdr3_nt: TGTGCCAGTAGTATTTCGTCAGGTTATAGCAATCAGCCCCAGCATTTT; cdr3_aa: CASSISSGYSNQPQHF
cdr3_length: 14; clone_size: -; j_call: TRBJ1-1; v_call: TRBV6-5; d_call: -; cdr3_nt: TGTGCCAGCAGTTACCTCGGGGGGGACACTGAAGCTTTCTTT; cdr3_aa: CASSYLGGDTEAFF
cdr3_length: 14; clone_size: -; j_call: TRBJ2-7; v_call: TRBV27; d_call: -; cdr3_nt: TGTGCCAGCGGGTTTAGCGGAAGCTCCTACGAGCAGTACTTC; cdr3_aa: CASGFSGSSYEQYF
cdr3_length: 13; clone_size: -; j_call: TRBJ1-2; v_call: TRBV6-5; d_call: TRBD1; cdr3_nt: TGTGCCAGCTGGGACAGGGGTTGGGATGGCTACACCTTC; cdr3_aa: CASWDRGWDGYTF
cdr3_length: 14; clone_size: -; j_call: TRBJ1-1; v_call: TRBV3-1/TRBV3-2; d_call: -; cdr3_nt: TGTGCCAGCAGCCAAGGCGGCAGGGACACTGAAGCTTTCTTT; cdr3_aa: CASSQGGRDTEAFF
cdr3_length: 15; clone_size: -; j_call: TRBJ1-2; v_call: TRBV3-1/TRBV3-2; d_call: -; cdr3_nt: TGTGCCAGCAGCCCCCAGGGCGTTCCCGGGTATGGCTACACCTTC; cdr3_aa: CASSPQGVPGYGYTF
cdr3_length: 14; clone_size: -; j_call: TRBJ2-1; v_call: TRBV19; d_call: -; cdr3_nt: TGTGCCAGTAGTATCGGGATAGCGAATACGGAGCAGTTCTTC; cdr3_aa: CASSIGIANTEQFF
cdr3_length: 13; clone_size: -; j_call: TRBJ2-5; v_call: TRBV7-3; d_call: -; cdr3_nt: TGTGCCAGCAGCCAGGAAAGGGAGAGGACCCAGTACTTC; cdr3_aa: CASSQERERTQYF